The 29 T cell receptor beta chains given below trace back to one sample, sequenced in a study of blood T cell repertoires in COVID-19 (dated by TCRdb to the early 2020s). The receptor library was made with the immunoSEQ multiplex PCR assay. In TCRdb, the immuneACCESS table is reduced to in-frame sequences with V and J assigned. These tables do not hold every clone; where another copy was compared, an unresolved V gene accounts for under half, and the others remain unexplained. In all, the sample holds 200,000 to 250,000 clones, and less than 90% of those were seen once. Of the sample, approximately 5% falls within the top ten clones. Sequenced material: peripheral blood. The receptors were gathered from a woman between 55 and 75 years old who had recovered from COVID-19.

The genes are TRBV10-3 and TRBJ2-3; 11 nucleotides match TRBD1. CDR3 length: 13 residues. With 3 bases clipped from V and 14 bases from J, the junction kept 7 bases outside the gene matches. CDR1 and CDR2 (germline): ENHRY, SYGVKD. CDR3 amino acids: CAISDMGQGDVYF. CDR3 in DNA: TGTGCCATCAGTGATATGGGACAGGGGGACGTGTATTTT.

The rearrangement uses TRBV7-9 and TRBJ2-7, with D maybe TRBD1 (5 bases). Trimming took 5 bases from V and 7 from J, leaving 18 bases between them. The CDR3 sequence is 14 residues long. Germline values: CDR1 SEHNR, CDR2 FQNEAQ (reference sequence). The CDR3 DNA sequence: TGTGCCAGCAGCGAAGGTTCTAGGGGAAGGGAGCAGTACTTC. Translating it yields CASSEGSRGREQYF.

The chain is built from TRBV7-8 and TRBJ1-2; 9 bases agree with TRBD1. Germline CDR1 reads SGHVS; CDR2 reads FQNEAQ. With V trimmed by 5 bases and J by 5 bases, 6 bases remained unmatched. The CDR3 length is 14 residues. CDR3 nucleotide sequence: TGTGCCAGCAGCCGTGACAGGGGGGGGTATGGCTACACCTTC. It is translated as CASSRDRGGYGYTF.

The V gene is TRBV11-2, the J gene TRBJ1-4; perhaps TRBD1 as D (5 bases). Germline V gene lookup returns CDR1 SGHAT and CDR2 FQNNGV. CDR3 length: 14 amino acids. V was cut by 3 bases and J by 7 bases, with 12 bases left in between. CDR3 nucleotides: TGTGCCAGCAGCTTGGGGGGGGTCGGTGAAAAACTGTTTTTT. This encodes CASSLGGVGEKLFF. Looking up the rest from reference TRBV11-2 and TRBJ1-4 gives the full variable domain: EAGVAQSPRYKIIEKRQSVAFWCNPISGHATLYWYQQILGQGPKLLIQFQNNGVVDDSQLPKDRFSAERLKGVDSTLKIQPAKLEDSAVYLCASSLGGVGEKLFFGSGTQLSVL.

This sequence joins TRBV3-1 (or the pseudogene TRBV3-2) and TRBJ2-5, with 12 bases aligning to TRBD2. The germline V gene has CDR1 LGHDT and CDR2 YNNKEL (reference sequence). This CDR3 has 14 amino acids. V shed 4 bases, J shed 7 bases, and the junction held 4 bases outside the gene matches. CDR3: CASSPRTSGVTQYF. Here the CDR3 DNA reads TGTGCCAGCAGCCCCCGGACTAGCGGGGTGACCCAGTACTTC.

Concerning this clone itself: Other DNA variants within this sample encode the same CDR3. The CDR3 here is CASSLIGGNTEAFF. The CDR3 DNA reads as TGTGCCAGCAGCTTAATAGGGGGCAACACTGAAGCTTTCTTT. The chain has TRBV7-3 and TRBJ1-1, with 7 bases that match TRBD1. Unmatched junction bases numbered 1, after V lost 1 base and J lost 2 bases. The CDR3 has 14 amino acids. Germline CDR1 SGHTA, CDR2 FQGTGA.

The chain uses TRBV10-3 and TRBJ2-7; 8 bases fit TRBD1. Trimming cost V 4 bases and J 1 base; bases outside gene matches: 3. From germline, CDR1 is ENHRY and CDR2 SYGVKD. The CDR3 is made up of 14 amino acids. The CDR3: CAISAGQGSYEQYF. CDR3 in DNA: TGTGCCATCAGTGCCGGACAGGGATCCTACGAGCAGTACTTC.

The chain combines TRBV9 with TRBJ1-3; no reliable D call. This CDR3 has 14 amino acids. Germline V CDR1 and CDR2: SGDLS, YYNGEE. Trimming removed 2 bases at V and 1 base at J, with 7 bases between. The CDR3 DNA follows: TGTGCCAGCAGCGTGTCGGTTTCTGGAAACACCATATATTTT. Amino acid sequence: CASSVSVSGNTIYF.

V and J are TRBV7-6 and TRBJ2-7; 14 bases fit TRBD2. This CDR3 comprises 18 residues. Germline V gene sequence: CDR1 SGHVS, CDR2 FNYEAQ. The junction had 12 bases not matched to a gene; V was cut back by 1 base and J by 7 bases. DNA of the CDR3: TGTGCCAGCAGCTTAGTCGGGACTAGCGGGGGCCTCCCTGGTGAGCAGTACTTC. Amino acid sequence: CASSLVGTSGGLPGEQYF.

The rearrangement links TRBV7-2 to TRBJ2-7; D is perhaps TRBD2 (6 bases). Germline CDR1 and CDR2: SGHTA and FQGNSA. V was pared by 4 bases and J by 5 bases, with 12 bases between. The CDR3 spans 13 residues. DNA for the CDR3: TGTGCCAGCAGCTACCGGGGAGGCCACGAGCAGTACTTC. This codes for CASSYRGGHEQYF.

The rearrangement joins TRBV19 to TRBJ2-3; TRBD2 is a possible D gene (5 bases). The germline V gene encodes CDR1 LNHDA and CDR2 SQIVND (reference sequence). The CDR3 totals 14 residues. The V end was cut by 3 bases, the J end by 6 bases, with 13 bases between. DNA of the CDR3: TGTGCCAGTAGTATTGGGCGGGCCGATGATACGCAGTATTTT. This translates into CASSIGRADDTQYF.

The V gene is TRBV6-6, the J gene TRBJ1-1; TRBD1 aligns across 9 bases. The CDR3 has 14 amino acids. Trimming removed 10 bases from V and 4 bases from J; junction bases left unmatched: 10. Germline V gives CDR1 MNHNY, CDR2 SVGAGI (reference sequence). The CDR3: CATDNRGPSTEAFF. In DNA, the CDR3 is TGTGCCACAGACAACAGGGGGCCGAGCACTGAAGCTTTCTTT.

A single count supports this clone. The chain recombines TRBV4-3 with TRBJ1-6; TRBD1 is a possible D gene (5 bases). Per germline, CDR1 LGHNA and CDR2 YSLEER. The CDR3 totals 14 residues. Trimming pared 0 bases from V and 7 bases from J, leaving 7 bases between. The CDR3 region is CASSQDYRNSPLHF. The DNA for the CDR3 is TGCGCCAGCAGCCAAGACTACAGGAATTCACCCCTCCACTTT.

Remarks on this clone: At one end the junction does not follow the germline gene, possibly because of a read error. This chain connects TRBV2 to TRBJ1-5, with a possible D match to TRBD1 (5 bases). The germline CDR1 and CDR2 sequences are SNHLY and FYNNEI. The CDR3 is 14 residues long. The CDR3 region has the DNA TGTGCCAGCACTGAAGCCAGGGCGGATCAGCCCCAGCATTTT. It encodes CASTEARADQPQHF.

As to this clone: The same CDR3 is also encoded by other DNA sequences in this sample. The rearrangement links TRBV6-5 to TRBJ1-2; 9 bases map to TRBD1. This CDR3 is built from 13 residues. The J segment lost 3 bases and the V segment lost 5 bases, leaving 1 base of the junction unmatched. Germline values: CDR1 MNHEY, CDR2 SVGAGI. CDR3 DNA: TGTGCCAGCAGTCGGACAGGGGACTATGGCTACACCTTC. Its translation: CASSRTGDYGYTF.

V usage is TRBV6-2 or TRBV6-3 and J usage is TRBJ2-7; D perhaps matches TRBD2 (6 bases). Trimming cost V 5 bases and J 4 bases, with 21 bases left between them. CDR3 length: 16 residues. Germline loops: CDR1 MNHEY, CDR2 SVGEGT. CDR3 loop: CASSGGMRDFPYEQYF. In DNA form, the CDR3 reads TGTGCCAGCAGTGGTGGTATGCGGGACTTCCCGTACGAGCAGTACTTC.

On this clone itself: Germline is not matched at one junction end, which may reflect a read error. This chain links TRBV27 with TRBJ2-2; TRBD2 matches at 10 bases. Germline V gives CDR1 MNHEY, CDR2 SMNVEV (reference sequence). The CDR3 loop spans 20 amino acids. The CDR3 loop reads CASSPLPWSPSGGQHRGAVF. The CDR3 DNA follows: TGTGCCAGCAGTCCCCTCCCGTGGTCGCCTAGCGGGGGACAACACCGGGGAGCTGTTTTT.

The CDR3 bases are TGTGCCAGCAGCAAAGGGCGACATGGCGGGGGCACAGATACGCAGTATTTT. Its translation: CASSKGRHGGGTDTQYF. The chain is built from TRBV21-1 and TRBJ2-3; the D call in the table, TRBD2, was not verified against the DNA. TRBV21-1 is an annotated pseudogene. The CDR3 runs to 17 residues.

The rearrangement links TRBV3-1 (or the pseudogene TRBV3-2) to TRBJ1-1; D may be TRBD1 (5 bases). The germline V gene has CDR1 LGHDT and CDR2 YNNKEL (reference sequence). Trimming pared 0 bases from V and 3 bases from J, leaving 14 bases between. The CDR3 has 16 residues. The CDR3 DNA sequence: TGTGCCAGCAGCCAAGATAGCGGCGGAGGGGACACTGAAGCTTTCTTT. It encodes CASSQDSGGGDTEAFF.

The CDR3 nucleotides are TGCGCCAGCAGCCAAGTTACAGGGAATTCACCCCTCCACTTT. Translation gives CASSQVTGNSPLHF. The chain links TRBV4-3 to TRBJ1-6; maybe TRBD1 (6 bases). Germline V gene data show CDR1 as LGHNA and CDR2 as YSLEER. The CDR3 spans 14 residues. The ends were cut back, 1 base at V and 7 bases at J, with 8 bases in the middle.

The chain carries TRBV5-1 and TRBJ1-1, with 7 bases aligning to TRBD1. Germline V gene lookup returns CDR1 SGHRS and CDR2 YFSETQ. The CDR3 loop spans 17 amino acids. The junction had 11 bases not matched to a gene; V was cut back by 3 bases and J by 0 bases. The CDR3 DNA reads TGCGCCAGCAGCTATACCGGGACAGTAAACATGAACACTGAAGCTTTCTTT. Translated, it gives CASSYTGTVNMNTEAFF. Supplemented by reference TRBV5-1 and TRBJ1-1, the full variable domain reads KAGVTQTPRYLIKTRGQQVTLSCSPISGHRSVSWYQQTPGQGLQFLFEYFSETQRNKGNFPGRFSGRQFSNSRSEMNVSTLELGDSALYLCASSYTGTVNMNTEAFFGQGTRLTVV.

V usage is TRBV18 and J usage is TRBJ1-2; TRBD1 agrees at 8 bases. CDR1 and CDR2 from the germline V gene are KGHSH and LQKENI. The V segment lost 6 bases and the J segment 4 bases; nucleotides outside the gene matches: 10. This CDR3 region has 15 residues. CDR3 DNA: TGTGCCAGCTCCATACAGGGGGAGATTGGCTATGGCTACACCTTC. It codes for CASSIQGEIGYGYTF.

The chain couples TRBV7-8 to TRBJ1-2; 7 bases are a match to TRBD1. V shed 1 base and J 7 bases; nucleotides not matched to a gene: 6. Germline V gene lookup returns CDR1 SGHVS and CDR2 FQNEAQ. The length of the CDR3 is 14 residues. Here the CDR3 DNA reads TGTGCCAGCAGCTTAGACTCAGGGGGAGGTGGCTACACCTTC. Translation: CASSLDSGGGGYTF.

The chain combines TRBV12-5 with TRBJ2-3; D may be TRBD1 (5 bases). The CDR3 length is 15 residues. Germline CDR1 LGHNT, CDR2 FRNRAP. Trimming took off 7 bases at V and 1 base at J, with 15 bases between the two ends. The CDR3 DNA reads as TGTGCTAGTGACCCCGGACACGGAGGCACAGATACGCAGTATTTT. This codes for CASDPGHGGTDTQYF.

The V gene is TRBV11-2, the J gene TRBJ1-2; D remains ambiguous. The CDR3 is made up of 13 amino acids. The V and J ends lost 5 bases and 6 bases respectively, with 13 bases between them. Germline values: CDR1 SGHAT, CDR2 FQNNGV. DNA for the CDR3: TGTGCCAGCAGCATTGCGACGAGGGATGGCTACACCTTC. It encodes CASSIATRDGYTF.

The chain carries TRBV12-3 or TRBV12-4 and TRBJ1-2, with D unresolved. The CDR3 sequence is 13 residues long. V was shortened by 6 bases and J by 10 bases, with 18 bases between the two germline ends. CDR3 coding DNA: TGTGCCAGCAGCCTTACCCAGTTTCGGGACTACACCTTC. Translation gives CASSLTQFRDYTF.

The chain joins TRBV18 to TRBJ1-4; TRBD1 matches at 9 bases. The CDR3 length is 13 residues. Germline V lookup: CDR1 KGHSH, CDR2 LQKENI. The J segment lost 7 bases and the V segment lost 4 bases, leaving 1 base of the junction unmatched. This chain's CDR3 is CASSRDRAEKLFF. CDR3 DNA: TGTGCCAGCTCACGGGACAGGGCTGAAAAACTGTTTTTT.

The V gene is TRBV6-5, the J gene TRBJ2-2; 9 positions match TRBD1. The CDR3 is made up of 15 amino acids. The ends lost 6 bases at V and 2 bases at J; junction bases unmatched: 4. Germline CDR1 reads MNHEY; CDR2 reads SVGAGI. CDR3 nucleotides: TGTGCCAGCAGCCCGGGACAGGGTAACACCGGGGAGCTGTTTTTT. Translated: CASSPGQGNTGELFF.

The gene calls are TRBV5-1 and TRBJ2-7; the D gene is possibly TRBD2 (7 bases). The CDR3 runs to 15 residues. The V end lost 4 bases, the J end lost 2 bases, and 16 bases lay between the germline ends. Germline V gene data show CDR1 as SGHRS and CDR2 as YFSETQ. For the CDR3, the DNA is TGCGCCAGCAGCCCCGCGGCGGGGGCAACCTACGAGCAGTACTTC. This sequence encodes CASSPAAGATYEQYF. The full variable domain, with the rest looked up from reference TRBV5-1 and TRBJ2-7, is KAGVTQTPRYLIKTRGQQVTLSCSPISGHRSVSWYQQTPGQGLQFLFEYFSETQRNKGNFPGRFSGRQFSNSRSEMNVSTLELGDSALYLCASSPAAGATYEQYFGPGTRLTVT.